This T cell receptor (beta chain) was observed in a study of blood T cells in healthy people across ages (dated by TCRdb to the mid-2010s). For the study in its entirety: In model experiments, template switching captured about one uniquely barcoded TCR beta cDNA molecule for every two T cells. To track age-related changes in TCR beta repertoire diversity, the study relied on deep sequencing normalized with unique cDNA molecular identifiers. Donors of different ages were randomly distributed across sequencing lanes to avoid experimental bias. The donors were split into four age groups: young (average about 15 years), middle-aged (roughly 40), aged (roughly 65) and long-lived (about 74). For two donors (one aged 18 to 30 and one aged 80 or older), the study analyzed two additional independent replicas of 1 million unique cDNA reads from the same blood draw.

General conclusions and limits of the study: Because the CMV infection status of the donors was unknown, age-related changes in expanded clonotypes may potentially have been confounded. Observed TCR beta diversity per million T cells fell roughly linearly with age, and a significant reduction was already apparent by age around 40. A strong correlation was found between observed TCR beta diversity and the percentage of naive T cells measured by flow cytometry. Conclusive comparison of naive and antigen-experienced compartments was prevented by the profiling of bulk unsorted PBMCs. Estimates of total diversity based on one million sequenced T cells were regarded as lower bounds and as underestimates. Compared with the aged group, more naive CD4+ T cells, fewer expanded clones and increased TCR diversity were shown by the long-lived group, suggesting age selection.

Cut back by 5 bases and 9 bases, the V and J ends lie 14 bases apart. Measured from the cysteine to the phenylalanine, the CDR3 is 13 residues long. Only CDR3 DNA is held: 39 bases, read in frame from base 1. Sequences MNHEY (CDR1) and SVGEGT (CDR2) are obtained from the germline V gene. Libraries came from 5' RACE. Instrument on record: Illumina HiSeq 2500. A second PCR of roughly 7 to 11 cycles was performed with a sample-barcoded 5' primer and a J-beta primer mix. A template-switch 5' adaptor carrying 12 random nucleotides introduced a unique molecular identifier onto each TCR beta cDNA molecule. Each sample yielded at least 2.5 million CDR3-containing paired-end reads. All of the RNA was converted into first-strand cDNA using the Mint cDNA synthesis kit, with a TRBC-specific oligonucleotide serving as the primer. All cDNA was treated with uracil-DNA glycosylase and then went through a first 18-cycle PCR with the universal primers M1SS and BC2_uni_R. In the authors' own workflow: For normalization, 1 million high-quality reads were randomly selected from each sample, with every read carrying a distinct molecular identifier. Reads with shared molecular identifiers were discarded instead of being binned into consensus sequences. CDR3 identification, clonotype clustering and error correction used MiTCR with a Q25 quality threshold and the strictest error-elimination algorithm. Lower-bound total TCR beta diversity was estimated with a nonparametric unseen species model using Euler transformation. TCRdb reworked the public reads: Q25 trimming with fastp, MiXCR clone assembly, productive beta chains retained. Duplicate CDR3 protein sequences are folded into a single record with the most common DNA and genes. The V and J calls reflect TCRdb's pipeline rather than the authors' work. The sample table records 650,000 to 700,000 distinct CDR3 sequences; roughly 32% of these occur just once. The top ten clonotypes cover 15% of the sample.

At least ten counts were recorded for this clonotype. It lacks a known antigen. No base quality information exists; no much larger clone differs at one position. The approximately 39 donors, aged about 6 to 100 years, were systemically healthy Caucasian individuals from Russia. Each donor gave about 9.7 milliliters of peripheral blood, drawn into EDTA-treated Vacutainer tubes. PBMCs were isolated by Ficoll-Paque density-gradient centrifugation, with at least 6 million obtained per sample. Trizol reagent was used to extract total RNA from the PBMCs, yielding at least 5 micrograms per sample. Naive CD45RAhigh/CD27high T cell percentages were measured by flow cytometry on a PBMC aliquot from every donor.

The chain employs TRBV6-2 or TRBV6-3 and TRBJ2-4, with the D gene not confidently named. The source is a woman aged 80 or older in good health. Donor details come from another sample of the same person, matched by shared clones. The sequenced sample was blood. The nucleotide sequence is TGTGCCAGCAGTATAACGAAAATGGTCATTCAGTACTTC. Its amino acids are CASSITKMVIQYF.